The clone carrying this TCR beta chain was recorded at least ten times. The antigen is not known. These data are taken from a study of CD8 T cells in ankylosing spondylitis. Notes on the study in general: Reported data indicate significant enrichment of disease-linked clones within matched ankylosing spondylitis synovial fluid. A motif in TCR beta, a set of roughly eight highly homologous variants, appeared characteristic of ankylosing spondylitis blood.

This CDR3 is 14 amino acids long. V gave up 6 bases and J gave up 6 bases; unmatched junction bases: 9. The germline CDR1 and CDR2 sequences are MNHNS and SASEGT. By quantitative 5'-RACE with molecular barcodes, the TCR beta libraries were made. TCRdb fed the 5' RACE reads into MiXCR, producing one record per CDR3 protein. The sample contains more than 400,000 distinct CDR3 sequences, under 5.5% of which appear only once. Input material: blood, either unsorted or a sorted T cell fraction (not recorded which). The V and J genes are TRBV6-1 and TRBJ1-1; 8 nucleotides agree with TRBD1. The TCR comes from a male donor with ankylosing spondylitis. The CDR3 loop reads CASRTRQGRAEAFF. The DNA for the CDR3 is TGTGCCAGCAGGACCAGACAGGGGAGGGCTGAAGCTTTCTTT.